Each of the 18 T cell receptor beta chains below was sequenced from the same sample in a study of identical twins. TCRdb re-called the 5' RACE reads through MiXCR, storing one row per CDR3 protein. The data contain 690,000 or so distinct CDR3 sequences, over 5% of them singletons. Sequenced material: naive T cells sorted from blood. Source of these receptors: a man aged 18 to 30 in good health.

At least ten counts were recorded for this clonotype. V is TRBV5-1 and J is TRBJ2-7; TRBD1 matches at 9 bases. Germline CDR1 and CDR2: SGHRS and YFSETQ. The CDR3 length is 16 residues. V gave up 0 bases and J gave up 2 bases; unmatched junction bases: 6. The CDR3 region is CASSLGGQGLTYEQYV. In DNA form, the CDR3 reads TGCGCCAGCAGCTTGGGGGGACAGGGTTTAACCTACGAGCAGTACGTC.

The chain carries TRBV30 and TRBJ2-1; D is ambiguous. The CDR3 has 12 residues. Germline assignment: CDR1 GTSNPN and CDR2 SVGIG (reference sequence). Trimming pared 6 bases from V and 6 bases from J, leaving 12 bases between. This chain's CDR3 is CACNLGVNEQFF. CDR3 in DNA: TGTGCCTGTAACCTAGGTGTCAATGAGCAGTTCTTC.

The rearrangement links TRBV29-1 to TRBJ2-2; 9 bases are a match to TRBD1. V shed 7 bases, J shed 3 bases, and the junction held 6 bases outside the gene matches. Per germline, CDR1 SQVTM and CDR2 ANQGSEA. The CDR3 is made up of 14 amino acids. CDR3 bases: TGCAGCGGACAGGGGGAGTCGTACACCGGGGAGCTGTTTTTT. Residues: CSGQGESYTGELFF.

With respect to this clonotype: This may come from a read error, since a much larger clone is one base off. This chain joins TRBV20-1 and TRBJ2-7; D remains unclear. The CDR3 contains 12 residues. Germline assignment: CDR1 DFQATT and CDR2 SNEGSKA (reference sequence). The CDR3 nucleotides are TGCAGAGCTAGTACCAGTACCTACGAGCAGTACTTC. Translating gives CRASTSTYEQYF.

In this sample, this clonotype turned up many times. This chain connects TRBV25-1 to TRBJ2-7; the D call may be TRBD1 or TRBD2 (6 bases each). Trimming stripped 8 bases from V and 4 bases from J, with 15 bases between. Germline CDR1 reads MGHDK; CDR2 reads SYGVNS. This CDR3 region has 13 residues. The CDR3 bases are TGTGCCAGCGGAAACGCGGGGACATACGAGCAGTACTTC. It codes for CASGNAGTYEQYF.

This clonotype was detected many times. The rearrangement links TRBV4-3 to TRBJ2-1; 9 nucleotides line up with TRBD2. Germline V gene sequence: CDR1 LGHNA, CDR2 YSLEER. This CDR3 has 17 amino acids. V was clipped by 4 bases and J by 1 base; unmatched bases: 8. CDR3 nucleotide sequence: TGCGCCAGCAGCCTCGGGACTAGCCTACAATCCTACAATGAGCAGTTCTTC. Translating gives CASSLGTSLQSYNEQFF.

This chain links TRBV5-1 with TRBJ2-5; the match to TRBD2 covers 9 bases. The germline V gene has CDR1 SGHRS and CDR2 YFSETQ. Trimming removed 0 bases from V and 2 bases from J; junction bases left unmatched: 8. This CDR3 has 17 amino acids. CDR3 amino acids: CASSLEGTSNNQETQYF. CDR3 bases: TGCGCCAGCAGCTTGGAGGGGACTAGCAACAATCAAGAGACCCAGTACTTC.

The chain links TRBV20-1 to TRBJ2-1, with 8 bases fitting TRBD2. Germline V gene sequence: CDR1 DFQATT, CDR2 SNEGSKA (reference sequence). The CDR3 covers 15 residues. Germline trimming cut 0 bases from V and 6 bases from J; bases unmatched to any gene: 7. This CDR3 is CSARDQAGVVNEQFF. The CDR3 DNA is TGCAGTGCTAGAGATCAAGCGGGAGTTGTCAATGAGCAGTTCTTC.

V and J are TRBV20-1 and TRBJ2-1; 7 bases agree with TRBD2. Germline V lookup: CDR1 DFQATT, CDR2 SNEGSKA (reference sequence). The CDR3 runs 13 residues. The J segment lost 8 bases and the V segment lost 3 bases, leaving 7 bases of the junction unmatched. The CDR3 nucleotides are TGCAGTGCTAGCACGGACCGGGGGGATGAGCAGTTCTTC. Its protein is CSASTDRGDEQFF.

This clonotype was found many times. V and J are TRBV11-2 and TRBJ1-1, with TRBD1 identical over 9 bases. CDR1 and CDR2 from the germline V gene are SGHAT and FQNNGV. After removal of 0 bases from V and 13 bases from J, the junction contained 3 bases not matched to a gene. This CDR3 is built from 12 residues. CDR3 protein: CASSLDGTGSFF. CDR3 DNA sequence: TGTGCCAGCAGCTTAGATGGGACAGGGAGTTTCTTT.

The chain couples TRBV29-1 to TRBJ1-2; D is ambiguous. The germline V and J ends were trimmed by 7 bases and 4 bases, with 13 bases remaining between them. The germline gives CDR1 SQVTM, CDR2 ANQGSEA. CDR3 length: 12 residues. The CDR3 coding sequence is TGCAGCGGGATGGATTCGCCCTATGGCTACACCTTC. Protein: CSGMDSPYGYTF.

This clonotype turned up a few times. The chain carries TRBV11-1 and TRBJ2-5; TRBD2 agrees at 10 bases. This CDR3 is 19 amino acids long. From germline, CDR1 is SGHAT and CDR2 FQDESV (reference sequence). V was clipped by 5 bases and J by 0 bases; unmatched bases: 15. CDR3 DNA: TGTGCCAGCAGCCTTCAGGGGATAGCGGGAGGACTGTACCAAGAGACCCAGTACTTC. This sequence encodes CASSLQGIAGGLYQETQYF.

The rearrangement uses TRBV7-9 and TRBJ2-7, with a weak D call TRBD1 (5 bases). The ends were cut back, 0 bases at V and 6 bases at J, with 18 bases in the middle. The CDR3 runs to 16 residues. CDR1 SEHNR and CDR2 FQNEAQ come from the germline V gene (reference sequence). CDR3 in amino acids: CASSLANGQGRREQYF. The DNA for the CDR3 is TGTGCCAGCAGCTTAGCGAATGGGCAGGGTCGTCGCGAGCAGTACTTC.

The chain combines TRBV27 with TRBJ2-2, with 7 nucleotides matching TRBD2. Germline assignment: CDR1 MNHEY and CDR2 SMNVEV (reference sequence). There are 17 residues in the CDR3. V lost 1 base and J lost 3; bases outside the gene matches: 8. Written as DNA, the CDR3 is TGTGCCAGCAGTTTATTCCGGGGGAGGGCCGACACCGGGGAGCTGTTTTTT. Residues: CASSLFRGRADTGELFF.

This clonotype was observed at least ten times. The chain joins TRBV20-1 to TRBJ2-1; D is tentatively TRBD1 or TRBD2 (5 bases each). Germline V gives CDR1 DFQATT, CDR2 SNEGSKA (reference sequence). With 7 bases removed from V and 3 bases from J, the gap between germline ends came to 25 bases. This CDR3 spans 17 amino acids. DNA for the CDR3: TGCAGTGAGGACAAGCCGGGTGCGGGTCTTAACTACAATGAGCAGTTCTTC. Encoded protein: CSEDKPGAGLNYNEQFF.

This clonotype was found many times. The rearrangement uses TRBV28 and TRBJ1-2; D uncertain. V lost 10 bases and J 1 base, leaving 16 bases between the germline ends. This CDR3 has 14 residues. CDR1 and CDR2 (germline): MDHEN, SYDVKM. In DNA, the CDR3 is TGTGCCACCAGGACGGCCCGAGTTAACTATGGCTACACCTTC. This encodes CATRTARVNYGYTF.

This sequence joins TRBV12-3 or TRBV12-4 and TRBJ2-3; the match to TRBD2 covers 8 bases. The CDR3 runs 15 residues. V lost 6 bases to trimming and J lost 4 bases; unmatched junction nucleotides: 9. This CDR3 reads CASRESGRGADTQYF. As DNA, the CDR3 is TGTGCCAGCAGAGAAAGCGGGAGAGGCGCAGATACGCAGTATTTT.

This clonotype was recorded many times. This sequence joins TRBV3-1 and TRBJ2-5, with 9 bases that match TRBD2. CDR3 length: 15 amino acids. Germline CDR1 LGHDT, CDR2 YNNKEL (reference sequence). Trimming cost V 2 bases and J 4 bases; bases outside gene matches: 5. CDR3 protein: CASSQMALAGETQYF. CDR3 nucleotides: TGTGCCAGCAGCCAAATGGCACTAGCGGGAGAGACCCAGTACTTC.